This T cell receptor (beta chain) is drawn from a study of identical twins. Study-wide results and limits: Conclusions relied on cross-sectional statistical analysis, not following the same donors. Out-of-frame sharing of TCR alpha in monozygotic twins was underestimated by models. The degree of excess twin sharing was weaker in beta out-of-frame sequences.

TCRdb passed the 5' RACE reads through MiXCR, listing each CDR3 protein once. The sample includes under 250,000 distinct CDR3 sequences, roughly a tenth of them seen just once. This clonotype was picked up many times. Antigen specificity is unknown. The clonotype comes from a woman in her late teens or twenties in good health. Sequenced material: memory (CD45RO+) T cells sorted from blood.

CDR3 sequence reads: CASSIWTGLAGEQFF. Written as DNA, the CDR3 is TGTGCCAGCAGTATCTGGACAGGACTAGCTGGGGAGCAGTTCTTC. The chain couples TRBV12-3 or TRBV12-4 to TRBJ2-1; maybe TRBD2 (8 bases). Trimming pared 5 bases from V and 10 bases from J, leaving 21 bases between. CDR3 length: 15 residues.